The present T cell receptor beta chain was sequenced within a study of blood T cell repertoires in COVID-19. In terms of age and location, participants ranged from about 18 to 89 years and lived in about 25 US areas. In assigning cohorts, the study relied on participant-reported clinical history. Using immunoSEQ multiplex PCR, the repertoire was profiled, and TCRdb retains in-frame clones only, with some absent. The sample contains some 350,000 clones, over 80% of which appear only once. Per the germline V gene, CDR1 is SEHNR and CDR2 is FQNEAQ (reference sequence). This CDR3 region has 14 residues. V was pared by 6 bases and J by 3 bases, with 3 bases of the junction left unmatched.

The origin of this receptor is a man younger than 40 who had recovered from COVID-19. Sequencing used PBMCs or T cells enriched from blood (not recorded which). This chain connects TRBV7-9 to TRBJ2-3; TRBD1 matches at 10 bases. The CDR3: CASSRTGGTDTQYF. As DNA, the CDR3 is TGTGCCAGCAGTCGGACAGGGGGGACAGATACGCAGTATTTT.